This TCR beta chain was obtained from a study of chemoradiotherapy in HPV16-positive cancers. Only in-frame clones appear in the TCRdb table, and some are missing; sequencing was by immunoSEQ multiplex PCR. The sample lists about 3,100 clones, more than 85% occurring once. V was trimmed by 7 bases and J by 1 base, leaving 18 bases between them. In germline, CDR1 is SGHRS, CDR2 YFSETQ. CDR3 size: 16 residues. The V gene is TRBV5-1, the J gene TRBJ2-1, with TRBD2 as a possible D gene (6 bases). Here the sequenced sample was tumor tissue, taken from a patient who underwent chemoradiotherapy. The TCR originated in a human donor with HPV-associated anogenital cancer. The CDR3 spells CASSRLGGGSYNEQFF. In DNA, the CDR3 is TGCGCCAGCTCCCGGCTTGGGGGAGGATCCTACAATGAGCAGTTCTTC.